Shown below are 32 T cell receptor beta chains from a single sample sequenced in a study of CD8+ T cells in alopecia areata. RNA was isolated and reverse transcribed to cDNA, the sequencing template. Sequenced by immunoSEQ multiplex PCR; TCRdb stores in-frame clones only, minus some. The sample shows about 150,000 clones, about 90% of them seen only once. The sequences come from CD8+ T cells sorted from blood, collected at week 0. The receptors were sampled from a human donor with alopecia areata.

The chain combines TRBV2 with TRBJ2-7; TRBD2 agrees at 16 bases. The CDR3 contains 16 residues. Germline-derived CDR1 and CDR2 are SNHLY and FYNNEI. The DNA for the CDR3 is TGTGCGACAGCAGTAGCGGGACTAGCGGGGGGGCCCGGGCAGTACTTC. Translated: CATAVAGLAGGPGQYF.

The chain is built from TRBV2 and TRBJ1-4, with TRBD1 identical over 7 bases. V shed 6 bases, J shed 4 bases, and the junction held 8 bases outside the gene matches. CDR1 is SNHLY and CDR2 is FYNNEI in the germline V gene. The CDR3 totals 15 residues. The CDR3 DNA reads as TGTGCCAGCAGCCCTGAGACAGGGTATAATGAAAAACTGTTTTTT. Translated: CASSPETGYNEKLFF.

CDR3 amino acids: CASSKRETYEQYF. As DNA, the CDR3 is TGTGCCAGTAGTAAGCGGGAGACGTACGAGCAGTACTTC. V and J are TRBV19 and TRBJ2-7, with 8 bases identical to TRBD2. V was pared by 4 bases and J by 4 bases, with 3 bases of the junction left unmatched. This CDR3 region has 13 residues. Germline-derived CDR1 and CDR2 are LNHDA and SQIVND (reference sequence).

The chain couples TRBV10-2 to TRBJ1-1; the D gene is possibly TRBD1 (6 bases). Trimming took 0 bases from V and 5 from J, leaving 13 bases between them. The CDR3 covers 15 residues. The germline V gene has CDR1 WSHSY and CDR2 SAAADI. CDR3 sequence reads: CASSESMGGLTEAFF. Here the CDR3 DNA reads TGCGCCAGCAGTGAGTCGATGGGGGGGCTGACTGAAGCTTTCTTT.

This clone was recorded once. The chain is built from TRBV4-1 and TRBJ2-7, with 7 bases aligning to TRBD2. The trim removed 1 base at V and 3 bases at J, leaving 6 bases unmatched. The CDR3 sequence is 15 residues long. The germline CDR1 and CDR2 sequences are MGHRA and YSYEKL. CDR3 in amino acids: CASSQAPSGVYEQYF. The CDR3 nucleotides are TGCGCCAGCAGCCAAGCACCTAGCGGAGTCTACGAGCAGTACTTC.

This chain uses TRBV27 with TRBJ1-2; the match to TRBD1 covers 8 bases. V shed 2 bases, J shed 0 bases, and the junction held 11 bases outside the gene matches. CDR3 size: 18 residues. CDR1 and CDR2 from the germline V gene are MNHEY and SMNVEV (reference sequence). In DNA form, the CDR3 reads TGTGCCAGCAGTTTAGCGGCCCCTCCGACAGGGGCTAACTATGGCTACACCTTC. It specifies CASSLAAPPTGANYGYTF.

The chain links TRBV2 to TRBJ2-7; possibly TRBD1 for D (6 bases). The V gene's germline CDR1 is SNHLY and CDR2 FYNNEI. Trimming left V 7 bases short and J 0 bases short, with 10 bases between. This CDR3 comprises 13 residues. The CDR3 reads CASNGQSSYEQYF. The CDR3 DNA follows: TGTGCCAGCAATGGACAGAGCTCCTACGAGCAGTACTTC.

This chain connects TRBV27 to TRBJ2-1; D is possibly TRBD1 (5 bases). Germline CDR1 MNHEY, CDR2 SMNVEV (reference sequence). V was pared by 3 bases and J by 10 bases, with 10 bases between. CDR3 length: 12 amino acids. The CDR3: CASSLGRNEQFF. DNA for the CDR3: TGTGCCAGCAGTTTGGGGCGCAACGAGCAGTTCTTC.

V usage is TRBV15 and J usage is TRBJ1-2; no clear D. Germline V gives CDR1 LNHNV, CDR2 YYDKDF (reference sequence). Trimming shortened V by 0 bases and J by 1 base, and 0 bases separated the two germline ends. The CDR3 runs 12 residues. The CDR3 reads CATSRDNYGYTF. The CDR3, as DNA: TGTGCCACCAGCAGAGATAACTATGGCTACACCTTC.

The chain links TRBV6-5 to TRBJ1-2, with 8 bases that match TRBD1. V was pared by 4 bases and J by 6 bases, with 10 bases of the junction left unmatched. Germline CDR1 and CDR2: MNHEY and SVGAGI. CDR3 size: 15 residues. The CDR3 DNA reads as TGTGCCAGCAGTTCCGGACAGGGCGTCGTTGATGGCTACACCTTC. Residues: CASSSGQGVVDGYTF.

CDR3: CASSLDSVREQYF. CDR3 sequence (DNA): TGTGCCAGCAGCTTGGACTCGGTTCGCGAGCAGTACTTC. The chain is built from TRBV5-4 and TRBJ2-7; unclear D gene. The CDR3 sequence is 13 residues long. Germline CDR1 is SGHNT and CDR2 is YYREEE (reference sequence). The V end lost 0 bases, the J end lost 6 bases, and 10 bases lay between the germline ends.

This clone was found once. An end of the junction differs from the germline gene, which may be a read error. The V gene is TRBV29-1, the J gene TRBJ1-2, with 8 bases fitting TRBD1. The CDR3 length is 12 residues. Germline V gives CDR1 SQVTM, CDR2 ANQGSEA. CDR3 nucleotide sequence: TGCAGCGTTGACGGACAGGGCAATGGCTACGCCTTC. It yields the protein CSVDGQGNGYAF.

The chain employs TRBV9 and TRBJ2-1; TRBD2 aligns across 10 bases. In germline, CDR1 is SGDLS, CDR2 YYNGEE. There are 15 residues in the CDR3. V gave up 0 bases and J gave up 7 bases; unmatched junction bases: 4. CDR3 nucleotides: TGTGCCAGCAGCGTAGCTAGCGGGAGCGGAAATGAGCAGTTCTTC. Protein sequence: CASSVASGSGNEQFF.

The chain links TRBV29-1 to TRBJ2-1, with TRBD2 identical over 10 bases. Germline CDR1 reads SQVTM; CDR2 reads ANQGSEA. The ends lost 5 bases at V and 0 bases at J; junction bases unmatched: 7. The CDR3 spans 16 residues. The DNA of the CDR3 is TGCAGCGTTCCGACTAGCGGGCCTACCTCCTACAATGAGCAGTTCTTC. As protein: CSVPTSGPTSYNEQFF.

This chain joins TRBV5-4 and TRBJ1-2; the D is unclear. Germline lookup yields CDR1 SGHNT and CDR2 YYREEE (reference sequence). Trimming took off 1 base at V and 5 bases at J, with 12 bases between the two ends. The CDR3 covers 14 residues. The CDR3 protein is CASSLIGDEYGYTF. The CDR3 DNA reads TGTGCCAGCAGCTTGATTGGGGATGAATATGGCTACACCTTC. The whole variable domain, filled in from reference TRBV5-4 and TRBJ1-2, reads ETGVTQSPTHLIKTRGQQVTLRCSSQSGHNTVSWYQQALGQGPQFIFQYYREEENGRGNFPPRFSGLQFPNYSSELNVNALELDDSALYLCASSLIGDEYGYTFGSGTRLTVV.

CDR3: CASSQVYAYEQYF. In nucleotides, the CDR3 is TGCGCCAGCAGCCAAGTCTACGCCTACGAGCAGTACTTC. This chain links TRBV4-1 with TRBJ2-7, with D hard to call. This CDR3 comprises 13 residues. CDR1 is MGHRA, CDR2 YSYEKL, per germline. Trimming took 1 base from V and 2 from J, leaving 6 bases between them.

CDR3 nucleotide sequence: TGTGCCAGCACCCCAGGGGGGTCTGGGGCCAACGTCCTGACTTTC. Amino acid sequence: CASTPGGSGANVLTF. The chain joins TRBV21-1 to TRBJ2-6; TRBD1, the table's D call, lacks a check against the DNA. TRBV21-1 is a documented pseudogene. CDR3 length: 15 amino acids.

The chain uses TRBV7-6 and TRBJ2-3; perhaps TRBD2 as D (5 bases). Trimming took off 1 base at V and 2 bases at J, with 10 bases between the two ends. This CDR3 is built from 15 residues. CDR1 is SGHVS, CDR2 FNYEAQ, per germline. The CDR3 region is CASSLGELLTDTQYF. The CDR3 DNA sequence: TGTGCCAGCAGCTTAGGGGAGTTGCTCACAGATACGCAGTATTTT.

This clone was picked up a small number of times. The rearrangement links TRBV7-8 to TRBJ2-7; D perhaps matches TRBD1 (5 bases). CDR3 size: 13 residues. Trimming cost V 6 bases and J 4 bases, with 13 bases left between them. Per the germline V gene, CDR1 is SGHVS and CDR2 is FQNEAQ. CDR3 bases: TGTGCCAGCAGTCGGACACCTTTTTACGAGCAGTACTTC. Amino acid sequence: CASSRTPFYEQYF.

The CDR3 bases are TGTGCCAGCAGAATAAGCCTTGAGCAGTTCTTC. It codes for CASRISLEQFF. The rearrangement joins TRBV7-2 to TRBJ2-1, with no clear D. Between the trimmed V and J ends, which lost 6 bases and 9 bases, there was a span of 9 bases. This CDR3 is built from 11 residues. Per the germline V gene, CDR1 is SGHTA and CDR2 is FQGNSA.

The chain links TRBV7-6 to TRBJ2-1; no clear D. Germline CDR1 and CDR2: SGHVS and FNYEAQ. Deletions cut 1 base from V and 2 bases from J, with 9 bases between. CDR3 length equals 15 residues. The CDR3 reads CASSLVPLPYNEQFF. CDR3 bases: TGTGCCAGCAGCTTAGTTCCCCTCCCCTACAATGAGCAGTTCTTC.

The chain couples TRBV7-9 to TRBJ2-5; D is undetermined. CDR1 and CDR2 from the germline V gene are SEHNR and FQNEAQ (reference sequence). With 0 bases removed from V and 3 bases from J, the gap between germline ends came to 8 bases. The CDR3 runs 14 residues. The CDR3 region is CASSLAGWEETQYF. Written as DNA, the CDR3 is TGTGCCAGCAGCTTAGCTGGCTGGGAAGAGACCCAGTACTTC.

The genes are TRBV7-9 and TRBJ1-3, with D maybe TRBD1 (5 bases). The CDR3 is 17 amino acids. Per germline, CDR1 SEHNR and CDR2 FQNEAQ (reference sequence). Between the trimmed V and J ends, which lost 4 bases and 3 bases, there was a span of 19 bases. In DNA, the CDR3 is TGTGCCAGCAGCTCGACCATCCGGGGGAAAGGTGGAAACACCATATATTTT. This sequence encodes CASSSTIRGKGGNTIYF.

The chain uses TRBV25-1 and TRBJ1-2, with 8 bases aligning to TRBD1. The V gene's germline CDR1 is MGHDK and CDR2 SYGVNS. The junction had 6 bases not matched to a gene; V was cut back by 5 bases and J by 4 bases. The CDR3 has 14 amino acids. The CDR3 sequence: CASSKGTGFYGYTF. In nucleotides, the CDR3 is TGTGCCAGCAGTAAGGGGACAGGATTCTATGGCTACACCTTC.

The V gene is TRBV27, the J gene TRBJ1-2; D perhaps matches TRBD1 (5 bases). The length of the CDR3 is 14 residues. From germline, CDR1 is MNHEY and CDR2 SMNVEV (reference sequence). V lost 3 bases, J lost 3 bases, and 11 bases lay in between. The CDR3 loop reads CASSLRGADYGYTF. The CDR3 nucleotides are TGTGCCAGCAGTTTGCGGGGCGCGGACTATGGCTACACCTTC.

This clone was recorded once. This sequence joins TRBV2 and TRBJ1-6; D gene uncertain. Germline lookup yields CDR1 SNHLY and CDR2 FYNNEI. There are 16 residues in the CDR3. V lost 6 bases, J lost 0 bases, and 12 bases lay in between. The CDR3 protein is CASSSTGSSYNSPLHF. As DNA, the CDR3 is TGTGCCAGCAGCTCAACTGGTAGCTCCTATAATTCACCCCTCCACTTT.

The rearrangement uses TRBV13 and TRBJ2-7; TRBD2 agrees at 9 bases. Germline lookup yields CDR1 PRHDT and CDR2 FYEKMQ (reference sequence). V gave up 2 bases and J gave up 4 bases; unmatched junction bases: 3. The CDR3 is made up of 14 amino acids. The CDR3 region has the DNA TGTGCCAGCAGCTTAAGACTAGCGGAGTACGAGCAGTACTTC. It encodes CASSLRLAEYEQYF.

This clone occurred once. The chain combines TRBV5-1 with TRBJ2-1; TRBD2 matches at 15 bases. The CDR3 consists of 17 residues. V shed 4 bases, J shed 6 bases, and the junction held 8 bases outside the gene matches. Germline assignment: CDR1 SGHRS and CDR2 YFSETQ. CDR3 coding DNA: TGCGCCAGCAGCGCGGGACTAGCGGGGGGCTCGAGCAATGAGCAGTTCTTC. Protein product: CASSAGLAGGSSNEQFF.

V and J are TRBV2 and TRBJ2-7; D is uncertain. Germline V gene sequence: CDR1 SNHLY, CDR2 FYNNEI. This CDR3 is 12 amino acids long. V lost 4 bases to trimming and J lost 6 bases, with 10 bases between them. CDR3: CASSGVFGEQYF. The CDR3 bases are TGTGCCAGCAGTGGGGTCTTCGGCGAGCAGTACTTC.

The gene calls are TRBV5-1 and TRBJ2-7; D is perhaps TRBD1 (6 bases). Germline CDR1 SGHRS, CDR2 YFSETQ. Trimming left V 4 bases short and J 2 bases short, with 22 bases between. This CDR3 comprises 17 residues. CDR3 in amino acids: CASSLPPTGLSAYEQYF. The CDR3 region has the DNA TGCGCCAGCAGCCTACCTCCTACAGGGTTGTCGGCCTACGAGCAGTACTTC. The whole variable domain, filled in from reference TRBV5-1 and TRBJ2-7, reads KAGVTQTPRYLIKTRGQQVTLSCSPISGHRSVSWYQQTPGQGLQFLFEYFSETQRNKGNFPGRFSGRQFSNSRSEMNVSTLELGDSALYLCASSLPPTGLSAYEQYFGPGTRLTVT.

This rearrangement joins TRBV7-9 to TRBJ2-2; D is uncertain. Germline V CDR1 and CDR2: SEHNR, FQNEAQ (reference sequence). The V and J ends lost 6 bases and 1 base respectively, with 9 bases between them. The CDR3 spans 14 residues. The CDR3 protein is CASRVEMNTGELFF. The CDR3 bases are TGTGCCAGCAGGGTCGAGATGAACACCGGGGAGCTGTTTTTT.

This clone was detected a few times. The chain couples TRBV12-5 to TRBJ2-3; D unresolved. The CDR3 runs to 12 residues. Germline CDR1 reads LGHNT; CDR2 reads FRNRAP. Trimming removed 7 bases at V and 4 bases at J, with 9 bases between. The CDR3: CASEQLADTQYF. The CDR3 region has the DNA TGTGCTAGTGAACAGTTAGCAGATACGCAGTATTTT.